Listed below are T cell receptor beta chains from one sample, sequenced in a study of T cells in Graves' hyperthyroidism and ophthalmopathy. TCRdb reprocessed the multiplex PCR reads with MiXCR, giving one entry per CDR3 protein. The sample has hundreds of thousands of distinct CDR3 sequences; 35% to 45% are singletons. The specimen was blood. Every receptor here comes from a man aged 18 to 30 with Graves' hyperthyroidism. Each CDR3 is given with its conserved first and last residue. Each record gives: clone size, V gene, D gene, J gene, CDR3 protein, CDR3 DNA. The D gene is left open where the match is weak. Some rows have no size entry. The others give once, few or many, or a class for an expanded clone.

many	TRBV25-1	.	TRBJ2-7	CASSEAGRFSEQYF	TGTGCCAGCAGTGAAGCGGGAAGATTCTCCGAGCAGTACTTC
many	TRBV24-1	.	TRBJ2-5	CATSDTGGETQYF	TGTGCCACCAGCGACACAGGCGGAGAGACCCAGTACTTC
many	TRBV29-1	TRBD1	TRBJ2-5	CSVEEGTVGETQYF	TGCAGCGTTGAAGAGGGGACAGTCGGAGAGACCCAGTACTTC
.	TRBV15	TRBD2	TRBJ2-2	CATSPPPRGLAVNTGELFF	TGTGCCACCAGCCCTCCTCCCCGGGGACTAGCGGTGAACACCGGGGAGCTGTTTTTT
.	TRBV5-1	.	TRBJ2-7	CASSASRYPYEQYF	TGCGCCAGCAGCGCATCAAGGTACCCCTACGAGCAGTACTTC
few	TRBV6-5	.	TRBJ1-1	CASSYSERSNTEAFF	TGTGCCAGCAGTTACTCGGAGCGCTCGAACACTGAAGCTTTCTTT
.	TRBV6-5	.	TRBJ1-1	CASSLLGVLMNTEAFF	TGTGCCAGCAGTTTATTGGGGGTCCTTATGAACACTGAAGCTTTCTTT
.	TRBV10-3	TRBD1	TRBJ1-1	CAISYAQGESTEAFF	TGTGCCATCAGCTACGCACAGGGGGAGAGCACTGAAGCTTTCTTT
.	TRBV29-1	.	TRBJ1-2	CSVVVNYGYTF	TGCAGCGTTGTGGTTAACTATGGCTACACCTTC
many	TRBV19	TRBD1	TRBJ1-1	CASSFWDRNTEAFF	TGTGCCAGTAGTTTTTGGGACAGGAACACTGAAGCTTTCTTT
.	TRBV29-1	TRBD2	TRBJ2-6	CSVARGGARTEAF	TGCAGCGTCGCCCGGGGGGGGGCGCGAACTGAAGCTTTC
few	TRBV5-6	.	TRBJ1-2	CASRPDGYYGYTF	TGTGCCAGCAGACCGGACGGATACTATGGCTACACCTTC
once	TRBV10-3	TRBD1	TRBJ1-1	CAISEGQGANTEAFF	TGTGCCATCAGTGAAGGGCAGGGGGCGAACACTGAAGCTTTCTTT
once	TRBV7-6	.	TRBJ2-7	CASPPIRGSYEQYF	TGTGCCAGCCCACCGATCCGGGGCAGTTACGAGCAGTACTTC
many	TRBV10-2	TRBD1	TRBJ1-5	CASSESTGLSVPQHF	TGCGCCAGCAGTGAGTCGACAGGGTTGTCGGTTCCCCAGCATTTT
.	TRBV4-1	.	TRBJ1-2	CASSQDFATNYGYTF	TGCGCCAGCAGCCAAGATTTCGCTACTAACTATGGCTACACCTTC
.	TRBV4-3	.	TRBJ1-3	CASSQEGNGAGNTIYF	TGCGCCAGCAGCCAAGAAGGAAATGGGGCTGGAAACACCATATATTTT
.	TRBV9	.	TRBJ2-5	CASSPVHGVETQYF	TGTGCCAGCAGCCCAGTTCACGGGGTGGAGACCCAGTACTTC
many	TRBV12-3/TRBV12-4	.	TRBJ1-5	CASTGLRQPQHF	TGTGCCAGCACTGGTCTCAGACAGCCCCAGCATTTT
many	TRBV10-1	.	TRBJ1-1	CASSESRIRGKAEAFF	TGCGCCAGCAGTGAGTCGAGGATCAGGGGAAAAGCTGAAGCTTTCTTT
once	TRBV2	.	TRBJ1-2	CASSYSPRTAGYTF	TGTGCCAGCAGTTACTCACCCCGGACGGCCGGCTACACCTTC
many	TRBV10-2	.	TRBJ1-5	CASSESYRTKSNQPQHF	TGCGCCAGCAGTGAGTCGTATAGAACCAAGAGCAATCAGCCCCAGCATTTT
few	TRBV4-1	.	TRBJ2-5	CASSQVPGIETQYF	TGCGCCAGCAGCCAAGTTCCGGGGATAGAGACCCAGTACTTC
.	TRBV6-5	.	TRBJ1-1	CASSPGRWDTEAFF	TGTGCCAGCAGTCCGGGTCGTTGGGACACTGAAGCTTTCTTT
few	TRBV12-3/TRBV12-4	.	TRBJ2-5	CASSLSDRETQYF	TGTGCCAGCAGTTTATCCGACCGTGAGACCCAGTACTTC
.	TRBV20-1	.	TRBJ1-1	CSAPLTGEAFF	TGCAGTGCCCCGCTGACCGGTGAAGCTTTCTTT
.	TRBV20-1	.	TRBJ2-5	CSAGRGARETQYF	TGCAGTGCTGGAAGGGGGGCACGGGAGACCCAGTACTTC
many	TRBV7-6	.	TRBJ2-5	CASSQPVARETQYF	TGTGCCAGCAGCCAGCCGGTTGCGAGAGAGACCCAGTACTTC
.	TRBV2	.	TRBJ2-5	CASSRAIQIQETQYF	TGTGCCAGCAGTCGGGCCATACAAATCCAAGAGACCCAGTACTTC
many	TRBV29-1	.	TRBJ2-6	CSVTVSGANVLTF	TGCAGCGTTACAGTCTCTGGGGCCAACGTCCTGACTTTC
.	TRBV3-1	TRBD1	TRBJ1-6	CAISPGTGADSPLHF	TGTGCCATCAGCCCCGGGACAGGGGCGGATTCACCCCTCCACTTT
many	TRBV7-8	.	TRBJ2-7	CASSLSYGSYEQYF	TGTGCCAGCAGCCTCTCTTATGGCTCCTACGAGCAGTACTTC
many	TRBV5-1	TRBD1	TRBJ1-6	CASSPDRLISPLHF	TGCGCCAGCAGCCCGGACAGGTTGATATCACCCCTCCACTTT
few	TRBV12-3/TRBV12-4	.	TRBJ2-2	CASSVRRTENTGELFF	TGTGCCAGCAGCGTCCGACGGACAGAAAACACCGGGGAGCTGTTTTTT
few	TRBV7-2	.	TRBJ1-5	CASSPRFNNQPQHF	TGTGCCAGCAGCCCAAGGTTTAACAATCAGCCCCAGCATTTT
.	TRBV10-2	TRBD2	TRBJ2-2	CASSELSGSTRTGELFF	TGCGCCAGCAGTGAGCTGAGCGGGAGCACCAGGACCGGGGAGCTGTTTTTT
.	TRBV7-9	TRBD1	TRBJ2-6	CASRMIDRGYDGAF	TGTGCCAGCAGGATGATAGACAGGGGCTACGATGGAGCTTTC
.	TRBV7-3	.	TRBJ1-1	CASSQETGYEAFF	TGCGCCAGCAGCCAAGAGACCGGATATGAAGCTTTCTTT
many	TRBV5-1	TRBD1	TRBJ1-1	CASSITGVSTEAFF	TGCGCCAGCAGCATCACAGGGGTGAGCACTGAAGCTTTCTTT
few	TRBV20-1	TRBD1	TRBJ1-5	CSAGDRGPDSNQPQHF	TGCAGTGCCGGGGACAGGGGGCCAGATAGCAATCAGCCCCAGCATTTT
.	TRBV24-1	.	TRBJ1-1	CATSDPRAGYTEAFF	TGTGCCACCAGTGACCCTAGGGCCGGATACACAGAAGCTTTCTTT
.	TRBV12-3/TRBV12-4	.	TRBJ1-5	CASSLGMRQPQHF	TGTGCCAGCAGTTTGGGAATGAGGCAGCCCCAGCATTTT
many	TRBV29-1	.	TRBJ2-5	CSVVQGTETQYF	TGCAGCGTTGTTCAGGGAACGGAGACCCAGTACTTC
.	TRBV19	.	TRBJ1-3	CASSLQDRRTIYF	TGTGCCAGTAGTCTACAGGACCGACGAACCATATATTTT
.	TRBV10-3	TRBD1	TRBJ2-7	CASSYNGQGGSYEQYF	TGTGCCAGCAGTTACAACGGACAGGGGGGCTCCTACGAGCAGTACTTC
.	TRBV19	.	TRBJ2-7	CASSIEPKREHEQYF	TGTGCCAGTAGTATAGAACCAAAAAGGGAACACGAGCAGTACTTC
.	TRBV29-1	.	TRBJ1-1	CSVVGGGAGEAFF	TGCAGCGTTGTAGGCGGGGGGGCAGGGGAAGCTTTCTTT
.	TRBV9	.	TRBJ2-5	CASSVEAEARETQYF	TGTGCCAGCAGCGTAGAAGCGGAGGCCCGGGAGACCCAGTACTTC